The count of the clone carrying this T cell receptor (beta chain) is one. Per the study methods: Amplification with reference gene primers provided the estimates of nucleated cell counts. TCRdb's copy holds only in-frame clones and misses some; the assay was immunoSEQ multiplex PCR. V and J calls and clone size follow that table, whereas D and trimming were derived from the DNA. Here the sample spans about 220,000 clones, more than 75% being singletons. Trimming pared 2 bases from V and 6 bases from J, leaving 19 bases between. Germline V gene sequence: CDR1 MNHNS, CDR2 SASEGT. This CDR3 contains 16 residues. This sample was included in a study of blood T cell repertoires in COVID-19. On the study more broadly: Acute and convalescent COVID-19 samples came from the United States, Italy and Spain.

The clonotype comes from a man between 40 and 49 years old with active or convalescent COVID-19. The sample comprised peripheral blood. The rearrangement uses TRBV6-1 and TRBJ2-5, with D possibly matching TRBD1 (6 bases). This chain's CDR3 is CASSERGSERWKTQYF. CDR3 DNA sequence: TGTGCCAGCAGTGAAAGGGGGTCGGAAAGATGGAAGACCCAGTACTTC.